This T cell receptor beta chain stems from a study of cytomegalovirus exposure and HLA in healthy donors. This CDR3 is built from 15 residues. After removal of 1 base from V and 2 bases from J, the junction contained 3 bases not matched to a gene. Per germline, CDR1 MGHRA and CDR2 YSYEKL. PCR primers comprised 60 Vbeta and 13 Jbeta primers. Libraries were prepared by immunoSEQ multiplex PCR; TCRdb keeps only in-frame clonotypes and omits some of them. Here the sample spans fewer than 150,000 clones, about 80% being singletons. Overall study findings and caveats: Many donors shared some public TCRs, even though most TCR sequences were rare.

About this clone: Its antigen remains unidentified.

The chain has TRBV4-1 and TRBJ2-7, with TRBD2 identical over 9 bases. The source is a man in his forties or fifties in good health and CMV-seronegative. The source material was PBMCs. The CDR3: CASSQGLAGTYEQYF. DNA for the CDR3: TGCGCCAGCAGCCAAGGGCTAGCGGGAACCTACGAGCAGTACTTC.